These 22 T cell receptor beta chains were sequenced from one sample in a study of blood T cell repertoires in COVID-19. The protocol was immunoSEQ multiplex PCR, while the TCRdb copy is restricted to in-frame clones and leaves out a portion. The sample includes approximately 170,000 clones, 84% seen only once; the top ten take 7.5% to 8%. The sequenced material came from peripheral blood. The receptors shown here come from a man aged 40-49 years who had recovered from COVID-19.

The rearrangement joins TRBV27 to TRBJ2-1, with D maybe TRBD1 (5 bases). Germline CDR1 reads MNHEY; CDR2 reads SMNVEV (reference sequence). There are 12 residues in the CDR3. The V gene lost 6 bases and the J gene lost 7 bases, with 10 bases spanning the gap. The CDR3 region has the DNA TGTGCCAGCAGCCCAGGGCGGAATGAGCAGTTCTTC. Translated, it gives CASSPGRNEQFF.

The V and J genes are TRBV19 and TRBJ2-1, with D perhaps matching TRBD2 (6 bases). The germline CDR1 and CDR2 sequences are LNHDA and SQIVND (reference sequence). This CDR3 comprises 15 residues. V shed 4 bases and J shed 4 bases, with 14 bases lying between them. The CDR3 DNA reads TGTGCCAGTAGTACCTCGGGACTCACTTACAATGAGCAGTTCTTC. Protein sequence: CASSTSGLTYNEQFF. The whole variable domain, remainder taken from reference TRBV19 and TRBJ2-1, is DGGITQSPKYLFRKEGQNVTLSCEQNLNHDAMYWYRQDPGQGLRLIYYSQIVNDFQKGDIAEGYSVSREKKESFPLTVTSAQKNPTAFYLCASSTSGLTYNEQFFGPGTRLTVL.

This chain uses TRBV4-3 with TRBJ2-3, with TRBD2 as a possible D gene (6 bases). Trimming pared 1 base from V and 6 bases from J, leaving 14 bases between. Germline V lookup: CDR1 LGHNA, CDR2 YSLEER. This CDR3 is 15 amino acids long. For the CDR3, the DNA is TGCGCCAGCAGCCAAGTAGTCGGGAGCGGGGATACGCAGTATTTT. It yields the protein CASSQVVGSGDTQYF.

The rearrangement joins TRBV7-9 to TRBJ2-5, with D possibly being TRBD2 (5 bases). Germline loops: CDR1 SEHNR, CDR2 FQNEAQ (reference sequence). The ends were cut back, 5 bases at V and 5 bases at J, with 12 bases in the middle. The CDR3 is made up of 13 amino acids. CDR3 sequence reads: CASSPRGMETQYF. The CDR3 DNA is TGTGCCAGCAGCCCCCGAGGGATGGAGACCCAGTACTTC. Full variable domain (outside the CDR3, taken from reference TRBV7-9 and TRBJ2-5): DTGVSQNPRHKITKRGQNVTFRCDPISEHNRLYWYRQTLGQGPEFLTYFQNEAQLEKSRLLSDRFSAERPKGSFSTLEIQRTEQGDSAMYLCASSPRGMETQYFGPGTRLLVL.

The V call is TRBV6-5, the J call TRBJ2-3; D is uncertain. Germline CDR1 and CDR2: MNHEY and SVGAGI. The CDR3 extends over 13 amino acids. The V gene lost 5 bases and the J gene lost 5 bases, with 11 bases spanning the gap. CDR3 in amino acids: CASSPRSRDTQYF. The CDR3 bases are TGTGCCAGCAGTCCACGGAGCCGAGATACGCAGTATTTT.

The chain carries TRBV4-1 and TRBJ1-5; the D is unclear. The V gene's germline CDR1 is MGHRA and CDR2 YSYEKL. V was trimmed by 6 bases and J by 2 bases, leaving 14 bases between them. This CDR3 is 15 amino acids long. CDR3 protein: CASRKAPAGNQPQHF. DNA of the CDR3: TGCGCCAGCAGAAAAGCCCCGGCGGGCAATCAGCCCCAGCATTTT.

The chain has TRBV7-2 and TRBJ2-7; 10 nucleotides match TRBD1. Looked up from germline, CDR1 is SGHTA and CDR2 is FQGNSA. After removal of 5 bases from V and 5 bases from J, the junction contained 3 bases not matched to a gene. The CDR3 loop spans 13 amino acids. CDR3 amino acids: CASSKDRGHEQYF. The CDR3 bases are TGTGCCAGCAGCAAAGACAGGGGGCACGAGCAGTACTTC.

The chain couples TRBV13 to TRBJ2-3, with a possible D match to TRBD1 (6 bases). V was pared by 6 bases and J by 3 bases, with 16 bases between. The CDR3 totals 15 residues. Looked up from germline, CDR1 is PRHDT and CDR2 is FYEKMQ (reference sequence). The CDR3 loop is CASRSHQGITDTQYF. The CDR3 DNA reads as TGTGCCAGCAGATCTCATCAGGGGATTACAGATACGCAGTATTTT.

Remarks on this clone: Sequence at one end of the junction differs from germline and may be a read error. This chain joins TRBV9 and TRBJ2-7; TRBD2 might be the D (5 bases). The CDR3 runs 14 residues. The germline gives CDR1 SGDLS, CDR2 YYNGEE. Here the CDR3 reads CASSSRPDSHEQYF. The CDR3 coding sequence is TGTGCCAGCAGCTCACGACCGGACTCCCACGAGCAGTACTTC.

Here the CDR3 reads CAWSIGTGNYEQYF. DNA for the CDR3: TGTGCCTGGAGTATCGGGACAGGGAACTACGAGCAGTACTTC. V is TRBV30 and J is TRBJ2-7; 9 nucleotides match TRBD1. V shed 2 bases and J 3 bases; nucleotides not matched to a gene: 5. This CDR3 has 14 residues. Looked up from germline, CDR1 is GTSNPN and CDR2 is SVGIG (reference sequence).

V gene TRBV7-9 combines with J gene TRBJ2-1; possibly TRBD2 for D (6 bases). There are 14 residues in the CDR3. V dropped 8 bases and J dropped 12 bases, with 23 bases sitting between them. Per germline, CDR1 SEHNR and CDR2 FQNEAQ (reference sequence). CDR3 protein: CASRAWEAPMGQFF. The DNA of the CDR3 is TGTGCCAGCCGAGCGTGGGAGGCTCCAATGGGGCAGTTCTTC.

This clone is a singleton in its sample. V gene TRBV6-5 combines with J gene TRBJ2-7; D perhaps matches TRBD1 (5 bases). Trimming removed 2 bases at V and 1 base at J, with 6 bases between. Germline lookup yields CDR1 MNHEY and CDR2 SVGAGI. The CDR3 sequence is 13 residues long. The CDR3 protein is CASSYQGSYEQYF. The DNA for the CDR3 is TGTGCCAGCAGTTACCAGGGATCCTACGAGCAGTACTTC.

This clone was counted between two and nine times. The chain recombines TRBV7-8 with TRBJ2-5; 8 nucleotides match TRBD1. Germline V gene data show CDR1 as SGHVS and CDR2 as FQNEAQ. The CDR3 has 15 residues. The V and J ends lost 5 bases and 5 bases, in that order; junction bases with no gene match: 10. DNA of the CDR3: TGTGCCAGCAGCCCAACTGCAAGGACAGGGGAGACCCAGTACTTC. Translation gives CASSPTARTGETQYF. Using reference TRBV7-8 and TRBJ2-5 for the parts outside the CDR3, the full variable domain is GAGVSQSPRYKVAKRGQDVALRCDPISGHVSLFWYQQALGQGPEFLTYFQNEAQLDKSGLPSDRFFAERPEGSVSTLKIQRTQQEDSAVYLCASSPTARTGETQYFGPGTRLLVL.

This sequence joins TRBV7-8 and TRBJ2-7; 10 nucleotides agree with TRBD2. The CDR3 consists of 15 residues. The V and J ends lost 1 base and 4 bases, in that order; junction bases with no gene match: 4. Germline CDR1 reads SGHVS; CDR2 reads FQNEAQ. The CDR3 protein is CASSLVPSGGYEQYF. The DNA of the CDR3 is TGTGCCAGCAGCTTAGTTCCTAGCGGGGGTTACGAGCAGTACTTC.

The chain is built from TRBV7-2 and TRBJ1-1; D is unclear. The germline gives CDR1 SGHTA, CDR2 FQGNSA. This CDR3 has 15 residues. V lost 0 bases, J lost 6 bases, and 14 bases lay in between. In DNA form, the CDR3 reads TGTGCCAGCAGCTTAGCGGGCGTTCTGCTGCCTGAAGCTTTCTTT. Translating it yields CASSLAGVLLPEAFF.

DNA of the CDR3: TGTGCCTGGAGTGTAGACAGCCACACTGAAGCTTTCTTT. Its translation is CAWSVDSHTEAFF. J is TRBJ1-1 and V is TRBV30, with a tentative D call TRBD1 (5 bases). Germline values: CDR1 GTSNPN, CDR2 SVGIG (reference sequence). This CDR3 has 13 residues. Deletions cut 0 bases from V and 3 bases from J, with 8 bases between.

This rearrangement joins TRBV5-1 to TRBJ2-6; TRBD1 aligns across 9 bases. The CDR3 covers 18 residues. V lost 2 bases, J lost 0 bases, and 6 bases stayed unmatched. The germline V gene has CDR1 SGHRS and CDR2 YFSETQ. The CDR3 nucleotides are TGCGCCAGCAGCTTTAACAGGGGGCGCGGCTCTGGGGCCAACGTCCTGACTTTC. As protein: CASSFNRGRGSGANVLTF.

The rearrangement uses TRBV28 and TRBJ1-6, with 7 nucleotides matching TRBD1. The CDR3 consists of 16 residues. The junction had 8 bases not matched to a gene; V was cut back by 6 bases and J by 3 bases. Germline values: CDR1 MDHEN, CDR2 SYDVKM. The CDR3 here is CASRPGQRLYNSPLHF. The CDR3 DNA sequence: TGTGCCAGCAGGCCGGGACAGAGGCTCTATAATTCACCCCTCCACTTT.

The V and J genes are TRBV6-5 and TRBJ1-2; D might be TRBD1 (6 bases). Trimming removed 5 bases from V and 4 bases from J, with 14 bases in between. The germline CDR1 and CDR2 sequences are MNHEY and SVGAGI. CDR3 length: 14 amino acids. This CDR3 reads CASSRTDKGYGYTF. Here the CDR3 DNA reads TGTGCCAGCAGTCGGACAGACAAGGGCTATGGCTACACCTTC.

This clone was picked up one time. The chain has TRBV19 and TRBJ2-6; D ambiguous. CDR1 and CDR2 (germline): LNHDA, SQIVND (reference sequence). CDR3 length equals 15 residues. V shed 6 bases and J shed 0 bases, with 9 bases lying between them. CDR3 DNA: TGTGCCAGTAGCAGGCAAAGCTCTGGGGCCAACGTCCTGACTTTC. Translating gives CASSRQSSGANVLTF.

As to this clone: In the same sample, other DNA sequences code for this CDR3. The gene calls are TRBV9 and TRBJ1-1, with no clear D. Germline V CDR1 and CDR2: SGDLS, YYNGEE. The CDR3 extends over 14 amino acids. Trimming removed 0 bases at V and 0 bases at J, with 6 bases between. CDR3 coding DNA: TGTGCCAGCAGCGTAGGAGCCATGAACACTGAAGCTTTCTTT. Its protein is CASSVGAMNTEAFF.

The rearrangement links TRBV4-3 to TRBJ2-7; 10 bases map to TRBD2. The CDR3 has 17 residues. CDR1 is LGHNA and CDR2 is YSLEER in the germline V gene. V lost 0 bases, J lost 3 bases, and 8 bases stayed unmatched. This CDR3 reads CASSQDVPSGRIYEQYF. The CDR3, as DNA: TGCGCCAGCAGCCAAGATGTTCCTAGCGGGAGAATCTACGAGCAGTACTTC.